These 29 T cell receptor beta chains were sequenced from one sample in a study of spatial heterogeneity in lung cancer. Stated time point: sample taken at primary tumor resection. From the 5' RACE reads, TCRdb called clonotypes with MiXCR, one entry per CDR3 protein. The sample contains nearly 10,000 distinct CDR3 sequences, 5.5% to 7% of which appear only once. These TCRs' antigens remain unknown. Study-wide results and limits: Intratumoral expanded alpha and beta TCR counts were found to track tumor mutation counts.

The source was lung tumor tissue, collected at surgery. Receptors were obtained from a male donor with early-stage non-small cell lung cancer.

This clonotype was observed many times. This beta chain is an unintended read in a library built for alpha chains; its size means little. This chain joins TRBV12-3 or TRBV12-4 and TRBJ2-3, with no clear D. The germline V and J ends were trimmed by 2 bases and 4 bases, with 1 base remaining between them. The CDR3 runs 11 residues. Written as DNA, the CDR3 is TGTGCCAGCAGTTTACCAGATACGCAGTATTTT. As protein: CASSLPDTQYF.

As to this clonotype: A library made for alpha chains picked up this beta chain off target, so its size means little. The V call is TRBV3-1, the J call TRBJ2-7; either TRBD1 or TRBD2 may fit D (5 bases each). The CDR3 extends over 14 amino acids. The V end lost 4 bases, the J end lost 6 bases, and 16 bases lay between the germline ends. Germline V CDR1 and CDR2: LGHDT, YNNKEL (reference sequence). The DNA for the CDR3 is TGTGCCAGCAGCCCGAACTCCGGGGCCCGCGAGCAGTACTTC. The encoded protein is CASSPNSGAREQYF.

This clonotype was recorded at least ten times. This beta chain slipped into a library made for alpha chains as a stray read, so its size is not meaningful. The V gene is TRBV29-1, the J gene TRBJ2-1, with 7 positions matching TRBD1. This CDR3 is 15 amino acids long. The V gene's germline CDR1 is SQVTM and CDR2 ANQGSEA. J was trimmed by 0 bases and V by 5 bases; bases with no gene match: 7. The CDR3 is CSVSKGGRSYNEQFF. Here the CDR3 DNA reads TGCAGCGTTTCCAAAGGGGGCCGCTCCTACAATGAGCAGTTCTTC.

At least ten counts were recorded for this clonotype. This beta chain was picked up by a library intended for alpha chains and is off target, so its count carries little meaning. The J gene is TRBJ1-1, the V gene TRBV27; weak D call: TRBD1 (5 bases). V was trimmed by 3 bases and J by 5 bases, leaving 13 bases between them. Germline V gene data show CDR1 as MNHEY and CDR2 as SMNVEV (reference sequence). The length of the CDR3 is 14 residues. CDR3 nucleotides: TGTGCCAGCAGTTTTTCAGGGTTGAGGACTGAAGCTTTCTTT. Translation: CASSFSGLRTEAFF.

This clonotype was seen at least ten times. This beta chain is off target for a library built for alpha chains, so its abundance means little. V gene TRBV7-8 combines with J gene TRBJ1-6; 7 bases are shared with TRBD1. V gave up 3 bases and J gave up 5 bases; unmatched junction bases: 13. The CDR3 extends over 18 amino acids. CDR1 is SGHVS, CDR2 FQNEAQ, per germline. The CDR3 bases are TGTGCCAGCAGCTTTCGGACAGGCTCAGGGGCGGATAATTCACCCCTCCACTTT. Its protein is CASSFRTGSGADNSPLHF.

By sample share, this clonotype is large. This beta chain is off target for a library built for alpha chains, so its abundance means little. The gene calls are TRBV27 and TRBJ2-2; 9 bases align to TRBD1. Germline values: CDR1 MNHEY, CDR2 SMNVEV (reference sequence). The CDR3 is 14 residues long. The junction had 2 bases not matched to a gene; V was cut back by 6 bases and J by 3 bases. The CDR3 loop reads CASRRQGDTGELFF. The DNA of the CDR3 is TGTGCCAGCAGGCGACAGGGGGACACCGGGGAGCTGTTTTTT.

Regarding this clonotype: This beta chain represents an off-target read in a library built for alpha chains; its size is of limited meaning. This chain connects TRBV18 to TRBJ1-2, with D possibly TRBD1 on 5 matching bases. The CDR3 has 13 amino acids. Germline assignment: CDR1 KGHSH and CDR2 LQKENI. The germline V and J ends were trimmed by 6 bases and 2 bases, with 10 bases remaining between them. Here the CDR3 DNA reads TGTGCCAGCTCGCCGACAGAGAACTATGGCTACACCTTC. This translates into CASSPTENYGYTF.

This clonotype was recorded at least ten times. This beta chain represents an off-target read in a library built for alpha chains; its size is of limited meaning. V gene TRBV6-5 combines with J gene TRBJ2-7, with D maybe TRBD1 (6 bases). The V end was cut by 7 bases, the J end by 4 bases, with 20 bases between. CDR1 MNHEY and CDR2 SVGAGI come from the germline V gene. CDR3 length: 15 amino acids. The CDR3 DNA reads as TGTGCCAGCACCCCGGCTCCAGGGGCGCTTTACGAGCAGTACTTC. This sequence encodes CASTPAPGALYEQYF.

This clonotype was detected ten times or more. This beta chain is a stray read from a library made for alpha chains; its abundance is not meaningful. V and J are TRBV5-6 and TRBJ1-1; D may be TRBD1 (5 bases). CDR1 and CDR2 from the germline V gene are SGHDT and YYEEEE. The CDR3 covers 17 residues. V was trimmed by 0 bases and J by 10 bases, leaving 25 bases between them. The CDR3 loop reads CASSLESGGVPAMGAFF. The CDR3 nucleotides are TGTGCCAGCAGCTTGGAAAGTGGGGGGGTCCCCGCGATGGGAGCTTTCTTT.

This clonotype was observed at least ten times. This beta chain represents an off-target read in a library built for alpha chains; its size is of limited meaning. The chain recombines TRBV15 with TRBJ1-3; D is perhaps TRBD1 (5 bases). Trimming removed 2 bases from V and 2 bases from J, with 13 bases in between. This CDR3 contains 16 residues. The germline gives CDR1 LNHNV, CDR2 YYDKDF (reference sequence). CDR3: CATSRPSGTAGNTIYF. CDR3 nucleotide sequence: TGTGCCACCAGCAGACCATCCGGGACGGCTGGAAACACCATATATTTT. The full variable domain, in which reference TRBV15 and TRBJ1-3 provide the parts outside the CDR3, is DAMVIQNPRYQVTQFGKPVTLSCSQTLNHNVMYWYQQKSSQAPKLLFHYYDKDFNNEADTPDNFQSRRPNTSFCFLDIRSPGLGDTAMYLCATSRPSGTAGNTIYFGEGSWLTVV.

At least ten counts were recorded for this clonotype. The library was prepared for alpha chains; this beta chain is a stray read, so its frequency means little. The chain uses TRBV12-5 and TRBJ1-5; 10 bases map to TRBD1. The CDR3 consists of 14 residues. V lost 10 bases to trimming and J lost 6 bases; unmatched junction nucleotides: 9. Germline values: CDR1 LGHNT, CDR2 FRNRAP. CDR3 in DNA: TGTGCTACAGGGACAGGGGAAATTTCTCAGCCCCAGCATTTT. This encodes CATGTGEISQPQHF.

This clonotype was detected ten times or more. Because this beta chain is a stray read in a library intended to capture alpha chains, its abundance should not be given much weight. The chain couples TRBV12-3 or TRBV12-4 to TRBJ1-2; D gene uncertain. The CDR3 totals 14 residues. Deletions cut 3 bases from V and 4 bases from J, with 12 bases between. In DNA form, the CDR3 reads TGTGCCAGCAGTTTTGAGGACCCCTCCTATGGCTACACCTTC. It encodes CASSFEDPSYGYTF.

This clonotype appeared many times. This beta chain is off target for a library built for alpha chains, so its abundance means little. This chain joins TRBV9 and TRBJ2-7; tentatively, D is TRBD1 (6 bases). Germline V gene data show CDR1 as SGDLS and CDR2 as YYNGEE. The CDR3 is 12 residues long. The ends were cut back, 4 bases at V and 4 bases at J, with 9 bases in the middle. The CDR3 DNA is TGTGCCAGCAGCCCCGGGACATACGAGCAGTACTTC. Protein product: CASSPGTYEQYF.

This clonotype was observed at least ten times. This beta chain appears as a stray read in a library generated for alpha chains; its size is not informative. V gene TRBV7-8 combines with J gene TRBJ1-2; the D is unclear. The ends were cut back, 2 bases at V and 2 bases at J, with 9 bases in the middle. Germline CDR1 SGHVS, CDR2 FQNEAQ. The CDR3 is 14 amino acids. As DNA, the CDR3 is TGTGCCAGCAGCTTAACACAGAGAAACTATGGCTACACCTTC. Encoded protein: CASSLTQRNYGYTF.

In its sample, this clonotype was seen many times. This beta chain is an off-target read within a library intended for alpha chains, so its frequency means little. This chain uses TRBV5-1 with TRBJ1-2; TRBD1 matches at 8 bases. The CDR3 spans 15 residues. Germline CDR1 reads SGHRS; CDR2 reads YFSETQ. V lost 4 bases and J lost 4; bases outside the gene matches: 9. CDR3 nucleotide sequence: TGCGCCAGCAGCAGTGGGACAGGCGTACCCTATGGCTACACCTTC. Its protein is CASSSGTGVPYGYTF.

This clonotype was picked up many times. This beta chain lies outside the target of a library built for alpha chains; its clone size means little. J is TRBJ1-1 and V is TRBV20-1; D may be TRBD1 (6 bases). Trimming cost V 1 base and J 5 bases, with 11 bases left between them. CDR3 length: 13 residues. The germline gives CDR1 DFQATT, CDR2 SNEGSKA (reference sequence). CDR3 in amino acids: CSARGTGRTEAFF. The DNA for the CDR3 is TGCAGTGCTAGAGGCACAGGGAGGACTGAAGCTTTCTTT.

Of note for this clonotype: This beta chain is a stray sequence in a library constructed for alpha chains; its clone size is not meaningful. J is TRBJ2-3 and V is TRBV19; no definite D call. Germline CDR1 and CDR2: LNHDA and SQIVND (reference sequence). This CDR3 region has 11 residues. Trimming took 5 bases from V and 2 from J, leaving 2 bases between them. In nucleotides, the CDR3 is TGTGCCAGTAGTGTCACAGATACGCAGTATTTT. Amino acids: CASSVTDTQYF.

Ten or more counts support this clonotype. This beta chain is an off-target read within a library intended for alpha chains, so its frequency means little. CDR3 coding DNA: TGTGCCAGCAGCGTCGGGACAGACGCTCGGGAGACCCAGTACTTC. It is translated as CASSVGTDARETQYF. The chain recombines TRBV11-3 with TRBJ2-5; TRBD1 agrees at 7 bases. Germline CDR1 reads SGHNT; CDR2 reads YENEEA. Germline trimming cut 5 bases from V and 5 bases from J; bases unmatched to any gene: 11. The CDR3 is 15 amino acids.

This clonotype is medium-sized (0.01 to 0.1%). Because this beta chain is a stray read in a library intended to capture alpha chains, its abundance should not be given much weight. The chain uses TRBV20-1 and TRBJ2-1; D possibly corresponds to TRBD2 (5 bases). The CDR3 runs 14 residues. Per the germline V gene, CDR1 is DFQATT and CDR2 is SNEGSKA (reference sequence). V shed 5 bases and J shed 6 bases, with 17 bases lying between them. This chain's CDR3 is CSAHKQQSGNEQFF. The CDR3 region has the DNA TGCAGTGCTCATAAACAACAGAGCGGCAATGAGCAGTTCTTC.

This clonotype was seen ten or more times. Since the library was made to target alpha chains, this beta chain is a stray read and its abundance is not meaningful. The rearrangement joins TRBV7-9 to TRBJ2-1; D is undetermined. Looked up from germline, CDR1 is SEHNR and CDR2 is FQNEAQ (reference sequence). This CDR3 has 15 amino acids. V lost 3 bases and J 5 bases, leaving 14 bases between the germline ends. The CDR3 region is CASSFLITPDNEQFF. CDR3 nucleotide sequence: TGTGCCAGCAGCTTTTTAATCACTCCCGACAATGAGCAGTTCTTC.

Comment on this clonotype: The junction does not match germline at one end; this may be a read error. This beta chain turned up in a library designed for alpha chains; as an off-target read, its abundance says little. The CDR3 here is CAGSNLATNEKPFF. The DNA of the CDR3 is TGTGCCGGCAGCAACCTTGCAACTAATGAAAAACCGTTTTTT. The genes are TRBV7-9 and TRBJ1-4, with D unclear. The CDR3 is 14 amino acids. Germline V CDR1 and CDR2: SEHNR, FQNEAQ (reference sequence).

This clonotype appeared a few times. Because this beta chain is a stray read in a library intended to capture alpha chains, its abundance should not be given much weight. The chain links TRBV5-4 to TRBJ1-1; D is unresolved. This CDR3 comprises 15 residues. The germline gives CDR1 SGHNT, CDR2 YYREEE (reference sequence). With 7 bases removed from V and 1 base from J, the gap between germline ends came to 17 bases. CDR3 nucleotide sequence: TGTGCCAGCTCCGATCAGAGGACGGCGAACACTGAAGCTTTCTTT. Protein: CASSDQRTANTEAFF.

In its sample, this clonotype was seen many times. Since the library was made to target alpha chains, this beta chain is a stray read and its abundance is not meaningful. The chain recombines TRBV7-8 with TRBJ1-2, with 9 bases lining up with TRBD1. Germline V gene lookup returns CDR1 SGHVS and CDR2 FQNEAQ. The trim removed 6 bases at V and 3 bases at J, leaving 5 bases unmatched. This CDR3 spans 14 amino acids. The CDR3 DNA reads as TGTGCCAGCAGGTCTACAGGGGGCGACTATGGCTACACCTTC. Protein product: CASRSTGGDYGYTF.

As regards this clonotype: A library made for alpha chains picked up this beta chain off target, so its size means little. The chain uses TRBV12-3 or TRBV12-4 and TRBJ1-1; TRBD1 matches 7 bases. CDR3 length: 14 residues. Trimming at V came to 3 bases and at J to 6 bases, leaving 7 bases not matched to a gene. The CDR3 DNA is TGTGCCAGCAGTTTCAGCCAGGGGGGGTCTGAAGCTTTCTTT. Amino acid sequence: CASSFSQGGSEAFF.

This clonotype is judged medium-sized. Since the library was made to target alpha chains, this beta chain is a stray read and its abundance is not meaningful. The genes are TRBV18 and TRBJ1-1; D perhaps matches TRBD1 (6 bases). V lost 0 bases and J 9 bases, leaving 8 bases between the germline ends. This CDR3 is built from 12 residues. Germline-derived CDR1 and CDR2 are KGHSH and LQKENI. CDR3: CASSPPDSKAFF. CDR3 nucleotides: TGTGCCAGCTCACCACCGGACAGTAAAGCTTTCTTT. Looking up the rest from reference TRBV18 and TRBJ1-1 gives the full variable domain: NAGVMQNPRHLVRRRGQEARLRCSPMKGHSHVYWYRQLPEEGLKFMVYLQKENIIDESGMPKERFSAEFPKEGPSILRIQQVVRGDSAAYFCASSPPDSKAFFGQGTRLTVV.

This clonotype was found many times. This beta chain appears as a stray read in a library generated for alpha chains; its size is not informative. The chain carries TRBV24-1 and TRBJ2-7; D remains unclear. The germline gives CDR1 KGHDR, CDR2 SFDVKD. The CDR3 consists of 16 residues. Between the trimmed V and J ends, which lost 2 bases and 6 bases, there was a span of 19 bases. The chain's CDR3 is CATSDSYYSSMGEQYF. DNA for the CDR3: TGTGCCACCAGTGATTCTTACTACAGTTCCATGGGCGAGCAGTACTTC.

Ten or more counts support this clonotype. This beta chain represents an off-target read in a library built for alpha chains; its size is of limited meaning. The V and J genes are TRBV13 and TRBJ1-2; tentatively, D is TRBD1 (5 bases). The germline V gene encodes CDR1 PRHDT and CDR2 FYEKMQ (reference sequence). The CDR3 consists of 17 residues. The V gene lost 2 bases and the J gene lost 8 bases, with 24 bases spanning the gap. The CDR3 sequence: CASSLTYGATPTVGYTF. CDR3 DNA: TGTGCCAGCAGCTTAACTTACGGGGCCACCCCGACGGTCGGCTACACCTTC. The full variable domain, completed using reference TRBV13 and TRBJ1-2, is AAGVIQSPRHLIKEKRETATLKCYPIPRHDTVYWYQQGPGQDPQFLISFYEKMQSDKGSIPDRFSAQQFSDYHSELNMSSLELGDSALYFCASSLTYGATPTVGYTFGSGTRLTVV.

Many counts were recorded for this clonotype. As an off-target read in a library built for alpha chains, this beta chain has a frequency of little significance. This sequence joins TRBV13 and TRBJ2-4; D assignment may be TRBD1 or TRBD2 (6 bases each). In germline, CDR1 is PRHDT, CDR2 FYEKMQ (reference sequence). V lost 2 bases and J lost 4, with 15 bases in between. The CDR3 length is 16 residues. In DNA form, the CDR3 reads TGTGCCAGCAGCTTATTGTCAAGGGGGGATAAAAACATTCAGTACTTC. It is translated as CASSLLSRGDKNIQYF.

This clonotype has at least ten counts. As an off-target read in a library built for alpha chains, this beta chain has a frequency of little significance. The chain uses TRBV6-2 or TRBV6-3 and TRBJ2-5, with TRBD1 matching 8 bases. J lost 4 bases, V lost 2 bases, and 9 bases had no gene match. Germline lookup yields CDR1 MNHEY and CDR2 SVGEGT. The CDR3 is 16 residues long. In DNA form, the CDR3 reads TGTGCCAGCAGTTACCACCCCGGACAGGGCGGAGAGACCCAGTACTTC. It specifies CASSYHPGQGGETQYF.